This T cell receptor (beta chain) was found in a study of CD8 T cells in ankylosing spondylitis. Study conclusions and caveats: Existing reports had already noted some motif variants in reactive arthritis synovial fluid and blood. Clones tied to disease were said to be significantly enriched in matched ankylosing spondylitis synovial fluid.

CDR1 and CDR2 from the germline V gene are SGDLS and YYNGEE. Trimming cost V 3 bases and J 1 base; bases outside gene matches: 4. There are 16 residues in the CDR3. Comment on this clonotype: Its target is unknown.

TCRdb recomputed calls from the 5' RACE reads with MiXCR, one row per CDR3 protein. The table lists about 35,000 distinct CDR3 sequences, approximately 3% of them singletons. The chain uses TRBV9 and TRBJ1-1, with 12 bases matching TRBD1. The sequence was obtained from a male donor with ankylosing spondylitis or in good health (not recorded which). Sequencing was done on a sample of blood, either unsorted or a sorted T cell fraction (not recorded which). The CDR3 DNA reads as TGTGCCAGCAGCGGCGGGACAGGGGGCGCGAACACTGAAGCTTTCTTT. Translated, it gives CASSGGTGGANTEAFF. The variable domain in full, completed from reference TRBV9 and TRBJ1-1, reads DSGVTQTPKHLITATGQRVTLRCSPRSGDLSVYWYQQSLDQGLQFLIQYYNGEERAKGNILERFSAQQFPDLHSELNLSSLELGDSALYFCASSGGTGGANTEAFFGQGTRLTVV.